This passage covers 14 T cell receptor beta chains from one sample sequenced in a study of PD-1 blockade in classical Hodgkin lymphoma. This table comes from immunoSEQ multiplex PCR, and its TCRdb copy is limited to in-frame clones, with some not included. The sample includes tens of thousands of clones, about 80% seen only once; the top ten take more than 10%. Regarding time point: cycle 4 day 1 (C4D1), after more than five weeks of nivolumab. Each patient experienced a relapse that followed autologous stem cell transplantation, and brentuximab vedotin exposure varied. The source material was peripheral blood mononuclear cells (PBMCs), sampled before the fourth cycle of nivolumab. Every receptor here comes from a human donor with classical Hodgkin lymphoma.

The chain couples TRBV11-2 to TRBJ2-7; 13 nucleotides align to TRBD2. CDR1 and CDR2 (germline): SGHAT, FQNNGV. The CDR3 consists of 16 residues. V was clipped by 4 bases and J by 7 bases; unmatched bases: 10. CDR3 residues: CASSSTQLAGGEEQYF. The CDR3 DNA sequence: TGTGCCAGCAGCTCCACGCAACTAGCGGGAGGGGAGGAGCAGTACTTC.

The CDR3 loop is CAGIIPPLPYNEQFF. CDR3 in DNA: TGTGCGGGTATTATCCCCCCCCTCCCCTACAATGAGCAGTTCTTC. The chain recombines TRBV25-1 with TRBJ2-1, with no clear D. There are 15 residues in the CDR3. Per the germline V gene, CDR1 is MGHDK and CDR2 is SYGVNS. Based on the CDR3 plus reference TRBV25-1 and TRBJ2-1, the full variable domain is EADIYQTPRYLVIGTGKKITLECSQTMGHDKMYWYQQDPGMELHLIHYSYGVNSTEKGDLSSESTVSRIRTEHFPLTLESARPSHTSQYLCAGIIPPLPYNEQFFGPGTRLTVL.

This clone came up once. The chain is built from TRBV7-8 and TRBJ2-1; the D gene is possibly TRBD2 (7 bases). The germline gives CDR1 SGHVS, CDR2 FQNEAQ. CDR3 length equals 16 residues. Trimming removed 1 base from V and 9 bases from J, with 19 bases in between. CDR3 in amino acids: CASSLVDGGPFFEQFF. CDR3 bases: TGTGCCAGCAGCTTAGTAGACGGGGGGCCCTTTTTTGAGCAGTTCTTC.

This clone has a handful of counts. This sequence joins TRBV19 and TRBJ2-2, with TRBD1 identical over 7 bases. Germline values: CDR1 LNHDA, CDR2 SQIVND (reference sequence). V lost 5 bases, J lost 1 base, and 4 bases stayed unmatched. This CDR3 has 15 amino acids. The CDR3 sequence is CASSPRTGNTGELFF. Written as DNA, the CDR3 is TGTGCCAGTAGTCCTAGGACAGGGAACACCGGGGAGCTGTTTTTT.

In its sample, this clone was seen once. The CDR3 region has the DNA TGCGCCAGCGCGGAGGTCCAGGGGGCAGCCGGGGAGCTGTTTTTT. Protein sequence: CASAEVQGAAGELFF. The chain is built from TRBV5-1 and TRBJ2-2, with 8 nucleotides matching TRBD1. With 7 bases clipped from V and 6 bases from J, the junction kept 11 bases outside the gene matches. The CDR3 extends over 15 amino acids. Germline values: CDR1 SGHRS, CDR2 YFSETQ.

The chain combines TRBV6-6 with TRBJ1-6, with 9 positions matching TRBD1. Germline V gene data show CDR1 as MNHNY and CDR2 as SVGAGI (reference sequence). V was pared by 6 bases and J by 9 bases, with 12 bases of the junction left unmatched. The CDR3 covers 16 residues. CDR3 in amino acids: CASRRPGQGTGSPLHF. The CDR3 DNA sequence: TGTGCCAGCAGAAGACCGGGACAGGGTACGGGTTCACCCCTCCACTTT.

The chain links TRBV28 to TRBJ1-2; the match to TRBD1 covers 7 bases. The germline CDR1 and CDR2 sequences are MDHEN and SYDVKM. This CDR3 is built from 15 residues. V lost 3 bases to trimming and J lost 5 bases; unmatched junction nucleotides: 9. The CDR3 coding sequence is TGTGCCAGCAGTTTCGGGGGGGACAGCCTATATGGCTACACCTTC. It is translated as CASSFGGDSLYGYTF.

The count of this clone is one. This chain connects TRBV5-1 to TRBJ1-2; D not certain. Germline CDR1 SGHRS, CDR2 YFSETQ. The CDR3 runs 14 residues. The germline V and J ends were trimmed by 3 bases and 4 bases, with 13 bases remaining between them. The CDR3 is CASSYHHTIYGYTF. The CDR3 DNA is TGCGCCAGCAGCTACCACCACACCATCTATGGCTACACCTTC.

About this clone itself: One junction end does not reproduce the germline sequence, and a read error may be involved. The rearrangement joins TRBV12-5 to TRBJ1-1, with no clear D. The V gene's germline CDR1 is LGHNT and CDR2 FRNRAP. This CDR3 spans 12 amino acids. The CDR3: CASGLSGSGLGF. DNA of the CDR3: TGTGCTAGTGGTTTAAGTGGTAGCGGGCTTGGGTTT.

The chain combines TRBV19 with TRBJ1-1; 7 bases align to TRBD1. The CDR3 extends over 15 amino acids. CDR1 and CDR2 (germline): LNHDA, SQIVND (reference sequence). J gave up 5 bases and V 7 bases, and 13 bases lay outside the gene matches. This CDR3 reads CASTWRGGSKTEAFF. The CDR3 coding sequence is TGTGCCAGTACATGGCGAGGGGGCAGTAAGACTGAAGCTTTCTTT. The full variable domain, completed using reference TRBV19 and TRBJ1-1, is DGGITQSPKYLFRKEGQNVTLSCEQNLNHDAMYWYRQDPGQGLRLIYYSQIVNDFQKGDIAEGYSVSREKKESFPLTVTSAQKNPTAFYLCASTWRGGSKTEAFFGQGTRLTVV.

This chain connects TRBV6-1 to TRBJ1-4; a possible D gene is TRBD1 (6 bases). Germline CDR1 MNHNS, CDR2 SASEGT. V shed 6 bases and J shed 7 bases, with 18 bases lying between them. The CDR3 has 15 amino acids. CDR3 sequence (DNA): TGTGCCAGCAGCCTCCAACCGGGGGGGGCTGAAAAACTGTTTTTT. Amino acids: CASSLQPGGAEKLFF.

The chain uses TRBV5-1 and TRBJ2-1; 13 bases match TRBD2. This CDR3 is 15 amino acids long. V lost 4 bases, J lost 6 bases, and 4 bases stayed unmatched. The germline CDR1 and CDR2 sequences are SGHRS and YFSETQ. The CDR3 loop is CASSLGTSGTNEQFF. As DNA, the CDR3 is TGCGCCAGCAGCCTCGGGACTAGCGGGACCAATGAGCAGTTCTTC.

This sequence joins TRBV7-6 and TRBJ2-7, with 10 bases fitting TRBD2. Trimming at V came to 4 bases and at J to 2 bases, leaving 5 bases not matched to a gene. Germline-derived CDR1 and CDR2 are SGHVS and FNYEAQ. The CDR3 extends over 15 amino acids. The CDR3 sequence: CASSSGLAAPYEQYF. DNA of the CDR3: TGTGCCAGCAGCTCCGGACTAGCGGCACCCTACGAGCAGTACTTC.

The rearrangement links TRBV29-1 to TRBJ2-5, with D unclear. The CDR3 has 12 amino acids. Germline V gives CDR1 SQVTM, CDR2 ANQGSEA. Trimming removed 0 bases from V and 4 bases from J, with 6 bases in between. The CDR3 spells CSVEEFRETQYF. The DNA for the CDR3 is TGCAGCGTTGAAGAATTTCGAGAGACCCAGTACTTC.